What follows describes a single T cell receptor beta chain. Antigen unknown. From CD4+ cells came CD45RA+ naive and CD45RA-negative memory subsets. The source of the sample is a study of shared clonotypes between healthy human individuals. Study findings and constraints: A small donor pool kept down the genetic and exposure-history diversity that was represented.

Germline V CDR1 and CDR2: MNHNS, SASEGT. The CDR3 is made up of 16 amino acids. The germline V and J ends were trimmed by 1 base and 0 bases, with 12 bases remaining between them. Deep was the level used in running the assay. Some 30,000 T cell genomes, or 200 to 250 ng DNA, went into the sorted-subset replicate PCRs. Some clones are missing from TCRdb's copy, which holds only in-frame ones; the method was immunoSEQ multiplex PCR. The data contain some 1,400,000 clones, 95% to 97% of them singletons. This receptor was obtained from a man aged 25-45 years in good health. J is TRBJ1-2 and V is TRBV6-1, with a possible D match to TRBD1 (6 bases). Sequencing used naive CD4+ T cells sorted from blood. Subset given: CD45RA+ positively selected. CDR3 amino acids: CASSEERGWANYGYTF. DNA for the CDR3: TGTGCCAGCAGTGAAGAGAGGGGGTGGGCTAACTATGGCTACACCTTC.